The 29 T cell receptor beta chains below all came from one sample that was sequenced in a study of relationships among human T cell subsets. TCR alpha and beta CDR3s were amplified from mRNA by semiquantitative ARM-PCR. ARM-PCR used tagged nested gene-specific primers, then communal superprimers for exponential amplification. TCRdb re-called the multiplex PCR reads through MiXCR, storing one row per CDR3 protein. This sample has 10,000 to 15,000 distinct CDR3 sequences, with approximately 64% found just once. Th1 cells were collected as flow-through following bead selections for CD25, CD56 and CD294. Sequencing was performed on CD4+ Th1 cells sorted from blood. The receptors were gathered from a man in his forties in good health.

The chain uses TRBV11-2 and TRBJ2-2, with 10 nucleotides matching TRBD2. The CDR3 covers 16 residues. Trimming cost V 6 bases and J 6 bases; bases outside gene matches: 10. CDR1 and CDR2 from the germline V gene are SGHAT and FQNNGV. The CDR3 nucleotides are TGTGCCAGCAGTGGCCGGGCTAGCGGGAGTGCCGGGGAGCTGTTTTTT. Encoded protein: CASSGRASGSAGELFF.

The chain uses TRBV1 and TRBJ2-1; the table assigns TRBD2, which was not confirmed against the DNA. TRBV1 is reported as a pseudogene. This CDR3 comprises 15 residues. CDR3 nucleotides: TGCACCAGCAGCCAAGAGAAACTAGCGGTAAGCGAGCAGTTCTTC. Residues: CTSSQEKLAVSEQFF.

This clonotype was detected only once. The chain recombines TRBV10-2 with TRBJ2-7, with TRBD1 matching over 8 bases. Germline assignment: CDR1 WSHSY and CDR2 SAAADI. The V segment lost 6 bases and the J segment 0 bases; nucleotides outside the gene matches: 10. The length of the CDR3 is 16 residues. The CDR3 DNA reads TGCGCCAGCAGGGGACTGACAGGGGAGAGCTCCTACGAGCAGTACTTC. It codes for CASRGLTGESSYEQYF.

V usage is TRBV27 and J usage is TRBJ2-1; 7 nucleotides agree with TRBD1. The CDR3 consists of 15 residues. Germline CDR1 is MNHEY and CDR2 is SMNVEV (reference sequence). The junction had 9 bases not matched to a gene; V was cut back by 5 bases and J by 5 bases. In DNA form, the CDR3 reads TGTGCCAGCAGTGCGAGACAGGGAGTGAACAATGAGCAGTTCTTC. It is translated as CASSARQGVNNEQFF.

The rearrangement links TRBV11-2 to TRBJ2-7; 8 positions match TRBD2. The CDR3 loop spans 14 amino acids. Germline-derived CDR1 and CDR2 are SGHAT and FQNNGV. With 5 bases clipped from V and 6 bases from J, the junction kept 9 bases outside the gene matches. The CDR3 region is CASSAIAGRGEQYF. CDR3 in DNA: TGTGCCAGCAGCGCGATAGCGGGACGGGGCGAGCAGTACTTC. Full variable domain (outside the CDR3, taken from reference TRBV11-2 and TRBJ2-7): EAGVAQSPRYKIIEKRQSVAFWCNPISGHATLYWYQQILGQGPKLLIQFQNNGVVDDSQLPKDRFSAERLKGVDSTLKIQPAKLEDSAVYLCASSAIAGRGEQYFGPGTRLTVT.

This clonotype occurred a few times. The chain uses TRBV29-1 and TRBJ1-2, with 7 bases identical to TRBD1. J was trimmed by 4 bases and V by 5 bases; bases with no gene match: 1. The germline gives CDR1 SQVTM, CDR2 ANQGSEA. CDR3 size: 11 residues. This CDR3 reads CSVRQGYGYTF. The DNA for the CDR3 is TGCAGCGTTCGACAGGGCTATGGCTACACCTTC.

This clonotype was detected once. The chain links TRBV28 to TRBJ2-1; no clear D. V lost 2 bases, J lost 3 bases, and 2 bases lay in between. From germline, CDR1 is MDHEN and CDR2 SYDVKM. The CDR3 is 12 amino acids. CDR3 nucleotides: TGTGCCAGCAGTTTACTCTACAATGAGCAGTTCTTC. It translates to CASSLLYNEQFF. The full variable domain, in which reference TRBV28 and TRBJ2-1 provide the parts outside the CDR3, is DVKVTQSSRYLVKRTGEKVFLECVQDMDHENMFWYRQDPGLGLRLIYFSYDVKMKEKGDIPEGYSVSREKKERFSLILESASTNQTSMYLCASSLLYNEQFFGPGTRLTVL.

The V gene is TRBV20-1, the J gene TRBJ1-2; 8 nucleotides agree with TRBD1. V lost 5 bases, J lost 4 bases, and 6 bases stayed unmatched. The CDR3 spans 13 residues. Looked up from germline, CDR1 is DFQATT and CDR2 is SNEGSKA (reference sequence). The CDR3 DNA sequence: TGCAGTGCTTCACAGGGGGTTGGCTATGGCTACACCTTC. Translating it yields CSASQGVGYGYTF.

For this clonotype: Germline and junction disagree at one end, which may indicate a read error. The chain couples TRBV12-3 or TRBV12-4 to TRBJ2-7; 8 bases fit TRBD2. CDR3 length: 14 amino acids. The CDR3 bases are TGTGCCAGCAGTCGCGGGAGGAAGAACTACGAACAGTACTTC. Amino acids: CASSRGRKNYEQYF.

The CDR3 DNA reads TGCAGTGCTAGAGATGCGGGGACCGACACGAGCACCGGGGAGCTGTTTTTT. It is translated as CSARDAGTDTSTGELFF. The chain recombines TRBV20-1 with TRBJ2-2, with D maybe TRBD2 (6 bases). The germline V and J ends were trimmed by 0 bases and 4 bases, with 18 bases remaining between them. The CDR3 is made up of 17 amino acids. Germline lookup yields CDR1 DFQATT and CDR2 SNEGSKA (reference sequence).

This clonotype has only a few counts. V is TRBV12-5 and J is TRBJ2-7; tentative D call: TRBD2 (6 bases). The CDR3 totals 21 residues. Trimming cost V 6 bases and J 4 bases, with 37 bases left between them. The germline V gene encodes CDR1 LGHNT and CDR2 FRNRAP. In DNA form, the CDR3 reads TGTGCTAGTGGCTATACTAACATGTCCCCGGGAGACCTCCCAAGAATTTACGAGCAGTACTTC. It translates to CASGYTNMSPGDLPRIYEQYF.

This clonotype was found once. The gene calls are TRBV13 and TRBJ1-2, with D hard to call. This CDR3 contains 13 residues. V lost 3 bases and J lost 8, with 13 bases in between. Looked up from germline, CDR1 is PRHDT and CDR2 is FYEKMQ (reference sequence). CDR3 sequence (DNA): TGTGCCAGCAGCTTCTCCCGTTCGGGCGGCTACACCTTC. Translating it yields CASSFSRSGGYTF.

Here the CDR3 DNA reads TGTGCCAGCAGCTCCGATCCGGTAGAGAAACCATCCGATACGCAGTATTTT. This sequence encodes CASSSDPVEKPSDTQYF. V usage is TRBV7-9 and J usage is TRBJ2-3; D is uncertain. Looked up from germline, CDR1 is SEHNR and CDR2 is FQNEAQ (reference sequence). The V end was cut by 4 bases, the J end by 6 bases, with 23 bases between. The CDR3 runs 17 residues.

This clonotype has a handful of counts. The genes are TRBV11-2 and TRBJ1-2; no clear D. Germline V lookup: CDR1 SGHAT, CDR2 FQNNGV. V was trimmed by 1 base and J by 4 bases, leaving 10 bases between them. The length of the CDR3 is 14 residues. CDR3 sequence (DNA): TGTGCCAGCAGCTTAGGGGGATATTCCTATGGCTACACCTTC. Translating it yields CASSLGGYSYGYTF.

This rearrangement joins TRBV29-1 to TRBJ2-1; D ambiguous. Trimming stripped 4 bases from V and 5 bases from J, with 12 bases between. Germline V CDR1 and CDR2: SQVTM, ANQGSEA. The CDR3 is 13 residues long. As DNA, the CDR3 is TGCAGCGTTGCCCCCTACTTCGACAATGAGCAGTTCTTC. Amino acids: CSVAPYFDNEQFF.

A note on this clonotype: No conserved phenylalanine or tryptophan ends this CDR3, so it is likely a read error. The genes are TRBV6-5 and TRBJ1-1; 8 bases fit TRBD1. V lost 4 bases, J lost 1 base, and 5 bases stayed unmatched. CDR1 and CDR2 (germline): MNHEY, SVGAGI. This CDR3 spans 15 amino acids. This CDR3 reads CASSSSGTGNTEAFS. The CDR3 DNA reads as TGTGCCAGCAGTTCGTCCGGGACAGGGAACACTGAAGCTTTCTCT.

V and J are TRBV29-1 and TRBJ2-7; 9 bases fit TRBD1. The J call may not be correct, given that the DNA end is closer to TRBJ2-1. Germline values: CDR1 SQVTM, CDR2 ANQGSEA. The CDR3 runs to 13 residues. The CDR3 DNA sequence: TGCAGCGGTTGGGACAGGGATCACAATGAGCAGTTCTTC. Encoded protein: CSGWDRDHNEQFF.

The chain is built from TRBV20-1 and TRBJ2-7, with D maybe TRBD1 (5 bases). Germline assignment: CDR1 DFQATT and CDR2 SNEGSKA (reference sequence). V was shortened by 3 bases and J by 5 bases, with 17 bases between the two germline ends. This CDR3 comprises 14 residues. The CDR3, as DNA: TGCAGTGCTAGCGCGCGTGGGGCCTCGGACGAGCAGTACTTC. Translation: CSASARGASDEQYF.

This clonotype showed up just a few times. The J gene is TRBJ2-7, the V gene TRBV10-2; maybe TRBD1 (5 bases). Germline CDR1 is WSHSY and CDR2 is SAAADI. The CDR3 contains 14 residues. With 3 bases removed from V and 6 bases from J, the gap between germline ends came to 15 bases. Here the CDR3 reads CASSEWGAETEQYF. CDR3 in DNA: TGCGCCAGCAGTGAATGGGGCGCGGAGACCGAGCAGTACTTC.

The chain has TRBV6-5 and TRBJ2-7, with 9 bases identical to TRBD2. CDR1 is MNHEY, CDR2 SVGAGI, per germline. The J segment lost 4 bases and the V segment lost 6 bases, leaving 7 bases of the junction unmatched. The CDR3 totals 14 residues. The CDR3 spells CASRRSSGGYEQYF. The CDR3, as DNA: TGTGCCAGCAGGAGGAGTAGCGGGGGTTACGAGCAGTACTTC.

V usage is TRBV20-1 and J usage is TRBJ2-7; tentative D call: TRBD2 (7 bases). CDR3 length equals 14 residues. The V end lost 6 bases, the J end lost 6 bases, and 21 bases lay between the germline ends. The germline V gene encodes CDR1 DFQATT and CDR2 SNEGSKA (reference sequence). The CDR3 protein is CSAGGASPAREQYF. The CDR3 DNA sequence: TGCAGTGCGGGGGGGGCTAGCCCTGCTCGCGAGCAGTACTTC.

This clonotype was seen a few times. This sequence joins TRBV20-1 and TRBJ2-1; D is perhaps TRBD1 (5 bases). Trimming pared 1 base from V and 10 bases from J, leaving 11 bases between. The CDR3 length is 12 residues. CDR1 DFQATT and CDR2 SNEGSKA come from the germline V gene (reference sequence). The CDR3 is CSARVVAGEQFF. DNA for the CDR3: TGCAGTGCTAGAGTGGTGGCAGGGGAGCAGTTCTTC.

This chain joins TRBV15 and TRBJ2-3, with D perhaps assigned TRBD1 or TRBD2 (5 bases each). CDR1 and CDR2 from the germline V gene are LNHNV and YYDKDF (reference sequence). This CDR3 has 16 amino acids. The V end was cut by 2 bases, the J end by 1 base, with 13 bases between. CDR3 coding DNA: TGTGCCACCAGCAGAAACAGGAGAGGGGGCACAGATACGCAGTATTTT. It yields the protein CATSRNRRGGTDTQYF. The entire variable domain, with the rest obtained from reference TRBV15 and TRBJ2-3, is as follows: DAMVIQNPRYQVTQFGKPVTLSCSQTLNHNVMYWYQQKSSQAPKLLFHYYDKDFNNEADTPDNFQSRRPNTSFCFLDIRSPGLGDTAMYLCATSRNRRGGTDTQYFGPGTRLTVL.

This chain joins TRBV6-6 and TRBJ1-5; D ambiguous. Trimming shortened V by 2 bases and J by 0 bases, and 14 bases separated the two germline ends. The CDR3 spans 17 residues. Germline CDR1 and CDR2: MNHNY and SVGAGI (reference sequence). CDR3 in amino acids: CASSYPEGSYSNQPQHF. The DNA of the CDR3 is TGTGCCAGCAGTTACCCTGAGGGCAGTTATAGCAATCAGCCCCAGCATTTT.

The chain combines TRBV10-3 with TRBJ2-3; possibly TRBD1 or TRBD2 for D (5 bases each). Trimming took off 6 bases at V and 1 base at J, with 11 bases between the two ends. Germline CDR1 reads ENHRY; CDR2 reads SYGVKD. The CDR3 contains 14 residues. For the CDR3, the DNA is TGTGCCATCAGGGGACCCTGGGGCACAGATACGCAGTATTTT. Translating it yields CAIRGPWGTDTQYF.

The rearrangement uses TRBV29-1 and TRBJ2-1, with TRBD1 identical over 9 bases. Trimming at V came to 0 bases and at J to 4 bases, leaving 7 bases not matched to a gene. This CDR3 region has 16 residues. Germline V gene lookup returns CDR1 SQVTM and CDR2 ANQGSEA. DNA of the CDR3: TGCAGCGTTGAAGACCGGGGACAGGGTACTTACAATGAGCAGTTCTTC. Its translation: CSVEDRGQGTYNEQFF.

This clonotype showed up just a few times. The V gene is TRBV11-3, the J gene TRBJ2-4; possible D gene TRBD2, 6 bases. The germline V gene encodes CDR1 SGHNT and CDR2 YENEEA. The CDR3 loop spans 11 amino acids. Trimming removed 6 bases from V and 15 bases from J, with 15 bases in between. The chain's CDR3 is CASSHRDWAYF. The CDR3 DNA reads as TGTGCCAGCAGTCACCGGGACTGGGCGTACTTC.

Here the CDR3 reads CSVALFGGNPEQYF. DNA for the CDR3: TGCAGCGTTGCTCTCTTTGGAGGGAACCCCGAGCAGTACTTC. The chain joins TRBV29-1 to TRBJ2-7, with D tentatively TRBD2 (6 bases). Between the trimmed V and J ends, which lost 4 bases and 6 bases, there was a span of 19 bases. From germline, CDR1 is SQVTM and CDR2 ANQGSEA. The CDR3 spans 14 residues.

This clonotype was seen only once. The CDR3 is CASGRSYGYTF. As DNA, the CDR3 is TGTGCCAGCGGACGGAGCTATGGCTACACCTTC. V gene TRBV12-3 or TRBV12-4 combines with J gene TRBJ1-2; D gene uncertain. CDR3 length equals 11 residues. Trimming took 8 bases from V and 4 from J, leaving 8 bases between them.